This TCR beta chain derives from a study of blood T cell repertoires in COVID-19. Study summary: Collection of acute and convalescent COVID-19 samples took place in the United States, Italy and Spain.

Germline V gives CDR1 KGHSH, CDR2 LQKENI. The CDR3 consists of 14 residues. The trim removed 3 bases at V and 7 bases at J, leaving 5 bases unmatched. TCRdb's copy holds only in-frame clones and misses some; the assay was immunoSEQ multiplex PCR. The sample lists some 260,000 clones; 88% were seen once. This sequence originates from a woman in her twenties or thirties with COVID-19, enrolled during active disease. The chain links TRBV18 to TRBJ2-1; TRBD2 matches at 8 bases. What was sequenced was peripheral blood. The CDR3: CASSPRGAKNEQFF. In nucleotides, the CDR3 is TGTGCCAGCTCACCGCGGGGGGCGAAGAATGAGCAGTTCTTC.